Listed below are T cell receptor beta chains from one sample, sequenced in a study of beta chain features in type 1 diabetes. Data came from immunoSEQ multiplex PCR; TCRdb stores just in-frame clones and leaves some out. The data contain around 400,000 clones, roughly an eighth of them seen just once; the ten biggest clones take up 0.017%. The sequencing sample was made of naive CD4+ T cells from blood. The origin of the receptors is a man aged 18 to 35 in good health. Each CDR3 is given with its conserved first and last residue. A D gene is named only where the DNA matches it firmly. Only part of the rows carry a size: once, few, many, or a class if the clone is expanded.

>TRBJ2-5|.|TRBV6-6|few
CASSYNRQETQYF
TGTGCCAGCAGTTATAACAGACAAGAGACCCAGTACTTC
>TRBJ2-3|TRBD2|TRBV29-1|few
CSASLAGSGTDTQYF
TGCAGCGCTTCACTAGCGGGGTCCGGCACAGATACGCAGTATTTT
>TRBJ2-7|TRBD2|TRBV5-1|.
CASSPDSGSVAVEQYF
TGCGCCAGCAGCCCAGATAGCGGGAGCGTCGCCGTCGAGCAGTACTTC
>TRBJ1-2|.|TRBV7-9|.
CASSPTGINYGYTF
TGTGCCAGCAGCCCCACGGGGATTAACTATGGCTACACCTTC
>TRBJ2-7|TRBD1|TRBV7-9|.
CASSLSQGASYEQYF
TGTGCCAGCAGCTTATCACAGGGGGCAAGCTACGAGCAGTACTTC
>TRBJ2-5|TRBD1|TRBV7-9|few
CASSVDRGQETQYF
TGTGCCAGCAGCGTAGACAGGGGCCAAGAGACCCAGTACTTC
>TRBJ1-4|.|TRBV19|few
CASSRQRTNEKLFF
TGTGCCAGTAGTCGACAGAGAACTAATGAAAAACTGTTTTTT
>TRBJ1-1|.|TRBV7-2|.
CASRGTWFTEAFF
TGTGCCAGCAGAGGGACTTGGTTTACTGAAGCTTTCTTT
>TRBJ2-2|TRBD2|TRBV7-3|.
CASSLMGTSVTGGELFF
TGTGCCAGCAGCTTAATGGGGACTAGCGTGACGGGCGGGGAGCTGTTTTTT
>TRBJ2-7|TRBD2|TRBV4-2|few
CASSQVFSGRIYEQYF
TGTGCCAGCAGCCAAGTGTTTAGCGGGAGGATCTACGAGCAGTACTTC
>TRBJ2-3|TRBD1|TRBV5-4|few
CASNRDRTGDTQYF
TGTGCCAGCAACCGGGACAGGACAGGAGATACGCAGTATTTT
>TRBJ2-5|TRBD1|TRBV7-3|.
CASSFSRGETQYF
TGTGCCAGCAGCTTCTCCAGGGGGGAGACCCAGTACTTC
>TRBJ2-1|TRBD2|TRBV6-5|.
CASSPSGTGDNEQFF
TGTGCCAGCAGTCCTAGCGGTACCGGCGACAATGAGCAGTTCTTC
>TRBJ1-2|.|TRBV28|few
CASSDYRANYGYTF
TGTGCCAGCAGCGACTACAGAGCTAACTATGGCTACACCTTC
>TRBJ1-2|.|TRBV5-1|.
CASSLGSGGYTF
TGCGCCAGCAGCTTGGGCAGCGGAGGCTACACCTTC
>TRBJ1-2|.|TRBV5-6|.
CASSFGGTPNYGYTF
TGTGCCAGCAGCTTCGGGGGAACCCCCAACTATGGCTACACCTTC
>TRBJ1-1|TRBD1|TRBV5-1|.
CASSWGQLNTEAFF
TGCGCCAGCAGCTGGGGACAGCTGAACACTGAAGCTTTCTTT
>TRBJ1-1|.|TRBV18|.
CASSPREEGAEAFF
TGTGCCAGCTCACCACGGGAGGAGGGAGCTGAAGCTTTCTTT
>TRBJ1-2|TRBD1|TRBV4-3|few
CASSQDHGGGGGPFYGYTF
TGCGCCAGCAGCCAAGATCATGGTGGAGGGGGCGGCCCATTCTATGGCTACACCTTC
>TRBJ2-7|.|TRBV6-5|few
CASSRDRYEQYF
TGTGCCAGCAGCCGCGACAGGTACGAGCAGTACTTC
>TRBJ2-3|.|TRBV28|many
CASFSGTQYF
TGTGCCAGCTTCTCCGGTACGCAGTATTTT